This T cell receptor beta chain stems from a study of monozygotic twins with inflammatory bowel disease. Two nested PCRs, roughly 16 and 10 cycles, amplified TCRalpha and TCRbeta cDNA. From its re-call of the 5' RACE reads, TCRdb lists each CDR3 protein once, without DNA. The listing contains roughly 200,000 distinct CDR3 sequences. The CDR3 has 17 amino acids. Donors each gave approximately 2.4 ml of blood. V and J are TRBV12-3 or TRBV12-4 and TRBJ2-7; TCRdb proposes TRBD1, but this gene call is untestable without DNA. The sequenced sample consisted of blood. The TCR comes from a human donor with ulcerative colitis or Crohn's disease, or a healthy co-twin of an affected twin (not recorded which). CDR3 residues: CASSFRDRGLMAYEQYF.